Each of the 6 T cell receptor beta chains below was sequenced from the same sample in a study of CD8+CD57+ T cells in acquired aplastic anemia. According to the study, genomic DNA was the template for TCR beta VDJ and CDR3 profiling. Each CDR3 protein is one row after TCRdb ran MiXCR on the reads. The sample records more than 150,000 distinct CDR3 sequences, under 55% being singletons. Specimen: sorted CD4+, CD8+, or CD8+CD57+ T cells (not recorded which) from PBMCs. These receptors were obtained from a human donor in good health.

This clonotype was seen a handful of times. The chain links TRBV10-2 to TRBJ2-5; 15 positions agree with TRBD2. The germline V gene encodes CDR1 WSHSY and CDR2 SAAADI. The ends lost 0 bases at V and 1 base at J; junction bases unmatched: 3. This CDR3 has 18 residues. For the CDR3, the DNA is TGCGCCAGCAGTGAGTCGGGACTAGCGGGGGGACCCCAAGAGACCCAGTACTTC. Its protein is CASSESGLAGGPQETQYF.

This sequence joins TRBV29-1 and TRBJ1-1; 8 nucleotides align to TRBD1. The germline gives CDR1 SQVTM, CDR2 ANQGSEA. The CDR3 has 13 amino acids. Trimming cost V 5 bases and J 4 bases; bases outside gene matches: 6. CDR3 sequence: CSVSGQGATEAFF. CDR3 bases: TGCAGCGTTTCTGGACAGGGTGCCACTGAAGCTTTCTTT. Combining the CDR3 with reference TRBV29-1 and TRBJ1-1 gives the whole variable domain SAVISQKPSRDICQRGTSLTIQCQVDSQVTMMFWYRQQPGQSLTLIATANQGSEATYESGFVIDKFPISRPNLTFSTLTVSNMSPEDSSIYLCSVSGQGATEAFFGQGTRLTVV.

This clonotype was counted at least ten times. V usage is TRBV6-5 and J usage is TRBJ2-7; 7 bases fit TRBD2. Losses at the gene ends were 3 bases for V and 4 bases for J; bases not matched to a gene: 9. Germline V gene sequence: CDR1 MNHEY, CDR2 SVGAGI. This CDR3 contains 15 residues. The CDR3 coding sequence is TGTGCCAGCAGTTATAACGGCGGGGGAGAATACGAGCAGTACTTC. It yields the protein CASSYNGGGEYEQYF.

This clonotype was observed at least ten times. This chain links TRBV11-2 with TRBJ2-5; D uncertain. Trimming left V 4 bases short and J 4 bases short, with 13 bases between. The CDR3 has 14 residues. Germline values: CDR1 SGHAT, CDR2 FQNNGV. The chain's CDR3 is CASSSLAPGETQYF. DNA for the CDR3: TGTGCCAGCAGCTCATTAGCTCCGGGAGAGACCCAGTACTTC. The variable domain in full, completed from reference TRBV11-2 and TRBJ2-5, reads EAGVAQSPRYKIIEKRQSVAFWCNPISGHATLYWYQQILGQGPKLLIQFQNNGVVDDSQLPKDRFSAERLKGVDSTLKIQPAKLEDSAVYLCASSSLAPGETQYFGPGTRLLVL.

The rearrangement links TRBV15 to TRBJ2-1; D is ambiguous. CDR3 length: 15 amino acids. The V gene's germline CDR1 is LNHNV and CDR2 YYDKDF (reference sequence). Trimming cost V 0 bases and J 2 bases, with 8 bases left between them. CDR3 bases: TGTGCCACCAGCAGAGATAAAAGCACCTACAATGAGCAGTTCTTC. Translated: CATSRDKSTYNEQFF.

There are many counts of this clonotype. The chain couples TRBV7-2 to TRBJ1-1, with D perhaps matching TRBD1 (5 bases). Germline assignment: CDR1 SGHTA and CDR2 FQGNSA. The CDR3 spans 13 residues. Trimming took off 1 base at V and 5 bases at J, with 8 bases between the two ends. CDR3 sequence: CASSLVQGTEAFF. DNA of the CDR3: TGTGCCAGCAGCTTAGTTCAGGGTACTGAAGCTTTCTTT.